A single sample is the source of the 9 T cell receptor beta chains below, sequenced in a study of blood T cell repertoires in COVID-19. Profiled with immunoSEQ multiplex PCR; TCRdb holds only in-frame clones, not every one. The sample gives some 150,000 clones, roughly nine tenths of which show up once; roughly 2.2% is in the top ten. The sample was peripheral blood. Every receptor here comes from a woman between 65 and 79 years old with acute or convalescent COVID-19.

This clone is a singleton in its sample. The V and J genes are TRBV7-9 and TRBJ2-5; tentatively, D is TRBD2 (6 bases). CDR1 is SEHNR, CDR2 FQNEAQ, per germline (reference sequence). Trimming cost V 4 bases and J 0 bases, with 9 bases left between them. The CDR3 contains 14 residues. The CDR3 sequence is CASSSRGDQETQYF. In DNA, the CDR3 is TGTGCCAGCAGCTCCCGCGGGGACCAAGAGACCCAGTACTTC.

The chain recombines TRBV7-2 with TRBJ2-7; 9 bases are shared with TRBD1. The ends lost 8 bases at V and 0 bases at J; junction bases unmatched: 5. The CDR3 contains 14 residues. Germline loops: CDR1 SGHTA, CDR2 FQGNSA. CDR3 sequence reads: CASAKTGGSYEQYF. The CDR3 region has the DNA TGTGCCAGCGCAAAGACAGGGGGCTCCTACGAGCAGTACTTC.

The V call is TRBV5-1, the J call TRBJ2-4; tentatively, D is TRBD2 (6 bases). From germline, CDR1 is SGHRS and CDR2 YFSETQ. The CDR3 length is 16 residues. Trimming shortened V by 0 bases and J by 0 bases, and 10 bases separated the two germline ends. Here the CDR3 reads CASSLAGGLAKNIQYF. The CDR3 coding sequence is TGCGCCAGCAGCTTGGCCGGGGGATTAGCCAAAAACATTCAGTACTTC.

This chain connects TRBV3-1 (or the pseudogene TRBV3-2) to TRBJ1-3; D is unclear. This CDR3 comprises 14 residues. Trimming stripped 3 bases from V and 0 bases from J, with 6 bases between. In germline, CDR1 is LGHDT, CDR2 YNNKEL (reference sequence). DNA for the CDR3: TGTGCCAGCAGCCATTTTATCTCTGGAAACACCATATATTTT. Its protein is CASSHFISGNTIYF.

The chain carries TRBV7-2 and TRBJ1-2; D ambiguous. V gave up 9 bases and J gave up 1 base, with 6 bases separating them. Germline values: CDR1 SGHTA, CDR2 FQGNSA. The CDR3 sequence is 11 residues long. This chain's CDR3 is CASSGNYGYTF. The CDR3 nucleotides read TGTGCCAGTAGTGGTAACTATGGCTACACCTTC. Based on the CDR3 plus reference TRBV7-2 and TRBJ1-2, the full variable domain is GAGVSQSPSNKVTEKGKDVELRCDPISGHTALYWYRQSLGQGLEFLIYFQGNSAPDKSGLPSDRFSAERTGGSVSTLTIQRTQQEDSAVYLCASSGNYGYTFGSGTRLTVV.

This clone was counted at least ten times. The chain combines TRBV11-1 with TRBJ2-1; D may be TRBD2 (7 bases). The CDR3 extends over 15 amino acids. Trimming took 5 bases from V and 2 from J, leaving 13 bases between them. Germline CDR1 is SGHAT and CDR2 is FQDESV (reference sequence). The CDR3: CASSPTGGPYNEQFF. The CDR3 DNA reads as TGTGCCAGCAGCCCGACCGGGGGGCCCTACAATGAGCAGTTCTTC.

CDR3 bases: TGCAGCGTCATCCGGGACAGCGGCGGCTACACCTTC. Its protein product is CSVIRDSGGYTF. The J gene is TRBJ1-2, the V gene TRBV29-1; TRBD1 agrees at 7 bases. This CDR3 contains 12 residues. After removal of 6 bases from V and 8 bases from J, the junction contained 9 bases not matched to a gene. The germline gives CDR1 SQVTM, CDR2 ANQGSEA.

The chain uses TRBV6-5 and TRBJ2-7; 7 nucleotides line up with TRBD1. CDR1 MNHEY and CDR2 SVGAGI come from the germline V gene. The CDR3 extends over 14 amino acids. Trimming took 2 bases from V and 4 from J; bases not matched to a gene: 5. The CDR3 reads CASSYAKGAYEQYV. The DNA for the CDR3 is TGTGCCAGCAGTTACGCCAAGGGGGCTTACGAGCAGTACGTC.

This chain uses TRBV29-1 with TRBJ1-6, with TRBD1 matching over 10 bases. The germline V gene has CDR1 SQVTM and CDR2 ANQGSEA. The junction had 5 bases not matched to a gene; V was cut back by 4 bases and J by 5 bases. The CDR3 is made up of 15 amino acids. The CDR3 DNA reads as TGCAGCGTTGGGACAGGGGGAACTAATAATTCACCCCTCCACTTT. As protein: CSVGTGGTNNSPLHF.